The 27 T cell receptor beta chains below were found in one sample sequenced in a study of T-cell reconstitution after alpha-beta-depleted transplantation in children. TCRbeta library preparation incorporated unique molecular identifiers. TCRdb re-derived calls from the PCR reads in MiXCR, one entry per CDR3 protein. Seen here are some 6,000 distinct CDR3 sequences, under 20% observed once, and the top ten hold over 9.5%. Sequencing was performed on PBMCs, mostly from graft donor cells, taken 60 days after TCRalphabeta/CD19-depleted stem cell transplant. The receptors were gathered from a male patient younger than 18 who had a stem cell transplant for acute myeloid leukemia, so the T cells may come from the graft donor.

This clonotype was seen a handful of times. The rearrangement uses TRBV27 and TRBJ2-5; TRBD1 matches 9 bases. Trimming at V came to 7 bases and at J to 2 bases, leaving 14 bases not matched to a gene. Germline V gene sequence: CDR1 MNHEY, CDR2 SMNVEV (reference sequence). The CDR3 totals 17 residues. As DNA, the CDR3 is TGTGCCAGCATGACCTGGTCCGGGACAGGGTCTCAAGAGACCCAGTACTTC. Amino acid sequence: CASMTWSGTGSQETQYF.

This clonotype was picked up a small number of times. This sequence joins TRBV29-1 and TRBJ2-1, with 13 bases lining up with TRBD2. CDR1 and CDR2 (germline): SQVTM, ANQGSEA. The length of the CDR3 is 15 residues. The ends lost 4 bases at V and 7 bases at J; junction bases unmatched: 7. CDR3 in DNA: TGCAGCGTTGCCGGGAGGACTAGCGGGAGAAATGAGCAGTTCTTC. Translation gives CSVAGRTSGRNEQFF.

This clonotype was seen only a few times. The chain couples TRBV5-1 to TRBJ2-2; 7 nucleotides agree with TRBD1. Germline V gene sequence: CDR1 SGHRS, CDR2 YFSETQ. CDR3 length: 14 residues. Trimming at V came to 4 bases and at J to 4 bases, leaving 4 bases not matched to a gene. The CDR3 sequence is CASSTGQLTGELFF. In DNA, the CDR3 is TGCGCCAGCAGCACGGGACAGCTCACCGGGGAGCTGTTTTTT.

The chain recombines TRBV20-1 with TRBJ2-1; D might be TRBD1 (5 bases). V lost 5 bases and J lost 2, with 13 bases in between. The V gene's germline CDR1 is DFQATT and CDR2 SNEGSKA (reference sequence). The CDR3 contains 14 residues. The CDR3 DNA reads TGCAGTGCTCATCCAGGGCCCACCTACAATGAGCAGTTCTTC. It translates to CSAHPGPTYNEQFF.

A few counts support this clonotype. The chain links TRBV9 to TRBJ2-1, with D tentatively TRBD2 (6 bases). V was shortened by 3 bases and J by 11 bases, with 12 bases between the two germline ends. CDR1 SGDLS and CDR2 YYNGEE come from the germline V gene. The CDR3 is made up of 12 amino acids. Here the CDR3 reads CASSEISGQQFF. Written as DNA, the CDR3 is TGTGCCAGCAGCGAGATCAGCGGGCAGCAGTTCTTC.

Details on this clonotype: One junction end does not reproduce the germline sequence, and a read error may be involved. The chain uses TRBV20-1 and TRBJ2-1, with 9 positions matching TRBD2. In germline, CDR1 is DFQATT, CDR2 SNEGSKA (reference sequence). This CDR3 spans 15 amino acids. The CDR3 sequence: CSAISSTSGYNEQIF. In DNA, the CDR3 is TGCAGTGCTATTTCTTCCACTAGCGGGTACAATGAGCAGATCTTC.

This CDR3 is CASSVVAGSYNEQFF. The CDR3 DNA reads as TGTGCCAGCAGCGTAGTGGCGGGATCCTACAATGAGCAGTTCTTC. The V gene is TRBV9, the J gene TRBJ2-1; possibly TRBD2 for D (6 bases). V dropped 0 bases and J dropped 1 base, with 8 bases sitting between them. The CDR3 is 15 amino acids. The germline gives CDR1 SGDLS, CDR2 YYNGEE.

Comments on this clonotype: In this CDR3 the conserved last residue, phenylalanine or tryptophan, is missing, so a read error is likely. CDR3 amino acids: CASSTREEGVYGYTL. The CDR3, as DNA: TGCGCCAGCAGCACTCGGGAGGAGGGTGTCTATGGCTACACCTTG. The J gene is TRBJ1-2, the V gene TRBV5-1, with D hard to call. V lost 4 bases, J lost 4 bases, and 17 bases lay in between. Germline V gives CDR1 SGHRS, CDR2 YFSETQ. CDR3 length: 15 amino acids.

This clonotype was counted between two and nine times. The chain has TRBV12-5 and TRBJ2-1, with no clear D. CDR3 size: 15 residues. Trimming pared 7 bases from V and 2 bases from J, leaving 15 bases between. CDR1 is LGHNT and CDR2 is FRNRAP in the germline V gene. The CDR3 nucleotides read TGTGCTAGTGTAAAAGGGTCCGGAACCTACAATGAGCAGTTCTTC. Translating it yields CASVKGSGTYNEQFF.

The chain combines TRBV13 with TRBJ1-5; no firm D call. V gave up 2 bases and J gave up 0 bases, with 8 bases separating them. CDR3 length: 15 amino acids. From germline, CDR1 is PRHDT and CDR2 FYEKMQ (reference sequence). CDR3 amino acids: CASSLKGYSNQPQHF. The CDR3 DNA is TGTGCCAGCAGCTTAAAAGGTTATAGCAATCAGCCCCAGCATTTT.

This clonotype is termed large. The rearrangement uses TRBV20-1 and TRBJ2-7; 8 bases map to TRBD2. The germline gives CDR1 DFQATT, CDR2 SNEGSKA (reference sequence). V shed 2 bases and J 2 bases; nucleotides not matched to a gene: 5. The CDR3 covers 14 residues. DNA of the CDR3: TGCAGTGCTAGAAAGGGCGGGGGGCCCTACGAGCAGTACTTC. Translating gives CSARKGGGPYEQYF.

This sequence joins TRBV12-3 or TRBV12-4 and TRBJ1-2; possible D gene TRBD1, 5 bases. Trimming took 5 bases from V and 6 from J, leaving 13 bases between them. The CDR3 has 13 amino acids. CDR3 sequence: CASSPGPGHGYTF. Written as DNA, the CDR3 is TGTGCCAGCAGTCCCGGACCGGGACATGGCTACACCTTC.

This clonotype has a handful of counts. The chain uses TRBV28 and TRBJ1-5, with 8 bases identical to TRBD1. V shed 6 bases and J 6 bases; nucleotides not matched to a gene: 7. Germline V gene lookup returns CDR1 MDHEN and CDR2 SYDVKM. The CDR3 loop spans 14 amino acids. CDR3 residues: CASRTGVRVQPQHF. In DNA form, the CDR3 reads TGTGCCAGCAGGACAGGGGTAAGGGTTCAGCCCCAGCATTTT.

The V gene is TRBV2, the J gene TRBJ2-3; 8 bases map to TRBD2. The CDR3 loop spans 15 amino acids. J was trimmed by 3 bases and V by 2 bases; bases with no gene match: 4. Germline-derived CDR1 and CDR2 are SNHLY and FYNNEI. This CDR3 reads CASSELAGATDTQYF. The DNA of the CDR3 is TGTGCCAGCAGTGAACTAGCGGGCGCTACAGATACGCAGTATTTT. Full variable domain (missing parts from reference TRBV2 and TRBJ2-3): EPEVTQTPSHQVTQMGQEVILRCVPISNHLYFYWYRQILGQKVEFLVSFYNNEISEKSEIFDDQFSVERPDGSNFTLKIRSTKLEDSAMYFCASSELAGATDTQYFGPGTRLTVL.

The CDR3 is CASSGSRRETQYF. The CDR3 DNA is TGTGCCAGCAGCGGGAGTCGAAGAGAGACCCAGTACTTC. The V and J genes are TRBV6-1 and TRBJ2-5; D may be TRBD2 (6 bases). This CDR3 region has 13 residues. The germline V and J ends were trimmed by 6 bases and 4 bases, with 12 bases remaining between them. Germline CDR1 reads MNHNS; CDR2 reads SASEGT.

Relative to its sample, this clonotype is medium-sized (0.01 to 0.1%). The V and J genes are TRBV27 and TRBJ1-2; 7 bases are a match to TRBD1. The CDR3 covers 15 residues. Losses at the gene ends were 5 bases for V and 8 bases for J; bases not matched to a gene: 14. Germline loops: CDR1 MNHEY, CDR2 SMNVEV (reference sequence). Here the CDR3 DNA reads TGTGCCAGCAGTCCACAACCGTTAGGGGGCAGGGGCTACACCTTC. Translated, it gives CASSPQPLGGRGYTF.

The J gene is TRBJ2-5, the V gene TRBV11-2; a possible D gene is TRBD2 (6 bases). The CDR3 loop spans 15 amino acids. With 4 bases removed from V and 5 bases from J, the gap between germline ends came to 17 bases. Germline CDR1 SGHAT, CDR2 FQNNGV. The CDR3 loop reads CASSSGWRAEETQYF. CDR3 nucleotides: TGTGCCAGCAGCTCTGGCTGGAGGGCGGAGGAGACCCAGTACTTC.

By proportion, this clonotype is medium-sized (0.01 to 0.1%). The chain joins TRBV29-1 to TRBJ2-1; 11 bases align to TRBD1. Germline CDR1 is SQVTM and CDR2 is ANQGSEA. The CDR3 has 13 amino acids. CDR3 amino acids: CTTGTGGYNEQFF. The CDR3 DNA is TGCACGACCGGGACAGGGGGATACAATGAGCAGTTCTTC.

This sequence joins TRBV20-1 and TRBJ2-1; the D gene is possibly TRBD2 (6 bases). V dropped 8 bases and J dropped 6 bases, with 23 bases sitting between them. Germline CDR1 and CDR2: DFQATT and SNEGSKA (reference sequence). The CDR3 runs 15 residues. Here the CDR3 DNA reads TGCAGTCCAACTAGCAGTGTTGGTTGGGGCAATGAGCAGTTCTTC. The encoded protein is CSPTSSVGWGNEQFF.

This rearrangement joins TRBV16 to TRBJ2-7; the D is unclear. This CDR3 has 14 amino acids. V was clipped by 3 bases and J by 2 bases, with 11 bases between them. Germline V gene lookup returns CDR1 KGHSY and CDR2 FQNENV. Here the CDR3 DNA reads TGTGCCAGCAGCCATAGGCTCGACGCCTACGAGCAGTACTTC. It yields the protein CASSHRLDAYEQYF.

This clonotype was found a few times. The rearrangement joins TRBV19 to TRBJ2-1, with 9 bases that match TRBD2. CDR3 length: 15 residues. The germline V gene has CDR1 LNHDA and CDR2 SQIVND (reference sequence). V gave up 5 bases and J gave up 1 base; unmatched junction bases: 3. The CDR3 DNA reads TGTGCCAGTAGTGTTGGACTAGCGTCCTACAATGAGCAGTTCTTC. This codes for CASSVGLASYNEQFF.

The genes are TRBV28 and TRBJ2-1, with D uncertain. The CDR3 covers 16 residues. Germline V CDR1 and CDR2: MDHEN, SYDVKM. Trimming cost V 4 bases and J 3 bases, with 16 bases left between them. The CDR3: CASSYPGKRDYNEQFF. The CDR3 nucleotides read TGTGCCAGCAGTTACCCGGGTAAGCGCGACTACAATGAGCAGTTCTTC.

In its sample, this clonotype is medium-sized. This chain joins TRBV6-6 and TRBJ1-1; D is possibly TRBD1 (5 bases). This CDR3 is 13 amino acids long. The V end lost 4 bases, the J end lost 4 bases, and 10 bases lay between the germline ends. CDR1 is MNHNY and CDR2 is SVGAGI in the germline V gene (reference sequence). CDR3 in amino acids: CASSSSGGTEAFF. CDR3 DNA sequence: TGTGCCAGCAGTTCCTCCGGGGGCACTGAAGCTTTCTTT.

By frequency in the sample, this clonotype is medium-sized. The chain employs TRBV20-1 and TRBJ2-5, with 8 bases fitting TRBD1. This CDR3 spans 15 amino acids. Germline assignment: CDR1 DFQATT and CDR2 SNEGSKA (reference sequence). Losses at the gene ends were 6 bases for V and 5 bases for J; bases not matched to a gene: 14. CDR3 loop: CSAAPGQAKGETQYF. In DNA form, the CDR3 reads TGCAGTGCCGCCCCGGGACAGGCTAAGGGGGAGACCCAGTACTTC.

The DNA for the CDR3 is TGCGCCAGCAGCTTCCCCGGGACCTATGGCTACACCTTC. As protein: CASSFPGTYGYTF. The rearrangement joins TRBV5-1 to TRBJ1-2; a weak D match, TRBD1 (5 bases). Trimming removed 2 bases from V and 4 bases from J, with 9 bases in between. CDR1 is SGHRS and CDR2 is YFSETQ in the germline V gene. The CDR3 covers 13 residues.

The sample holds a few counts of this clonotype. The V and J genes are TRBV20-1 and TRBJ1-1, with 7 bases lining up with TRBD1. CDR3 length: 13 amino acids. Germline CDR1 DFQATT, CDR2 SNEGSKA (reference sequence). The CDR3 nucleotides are TGCAGAGTTGAACAGGGGTTTGGCACTGAAGCTTTCTTT. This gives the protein CRVEQGFGTEAFF.

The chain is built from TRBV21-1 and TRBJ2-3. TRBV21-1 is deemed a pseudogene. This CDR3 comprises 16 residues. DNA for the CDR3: TGTGCCAGCTTTACGGACGGGTGGACTAGCACAGATACGCAGTATTTT. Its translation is CASFTDGWTSTDTQYF.